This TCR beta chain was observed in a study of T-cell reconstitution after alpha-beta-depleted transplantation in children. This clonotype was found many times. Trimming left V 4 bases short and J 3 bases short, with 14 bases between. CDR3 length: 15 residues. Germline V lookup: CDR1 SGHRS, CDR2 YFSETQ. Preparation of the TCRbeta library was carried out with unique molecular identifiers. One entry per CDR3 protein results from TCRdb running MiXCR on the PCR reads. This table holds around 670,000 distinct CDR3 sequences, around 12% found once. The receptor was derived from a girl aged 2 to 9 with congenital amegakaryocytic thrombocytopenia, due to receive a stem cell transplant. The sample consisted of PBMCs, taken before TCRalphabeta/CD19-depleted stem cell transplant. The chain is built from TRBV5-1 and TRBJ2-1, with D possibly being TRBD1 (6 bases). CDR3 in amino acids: CASSPTQGSYNEQFF. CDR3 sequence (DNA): TGCGCCAGCAGCCCCACACAGGGAAGCTACAATGAGCAGTTCTTC.